This TCR beta chain stems from a study of tumor and adjacent non-tumor tissue in lung cancer. Study results and limitations: Tumor tissue had significantly higher TCR diversity than normal lung.

In regard to this clonotype: What it recognizes is unknown. A read error may account for a junction end that differs from germline.

The CDR3 consists of 17 residues. Germline CDR1 reads MNHNS; CDR2 reads SASEGT. The library came from three nested PCR rounds adapted from ARM-PCR protocols. In TCRdb, the multiplex PCR reads were re-called with MiXCR into one record per CDR3 protein. This table holds approximately 79,000 distinct CDR3 sequences, about 80% found once. RNA was extracted from bulk tissue without any cell sorting. More than 3 cm separated this lung sample from the edge of the tumor. The sequence was obtained from a man aged 70 or older with non-small cell lung cancer. Sequencing used distant non-tumor lung tissue. This chain connects TRBV6-1 to TRBJ2-5; 7 bases align to TRBD2. This CDR3 is CDSSERVTGGGGETRYF. The CDR3 nucleotides read TGTGACAGCAGTGAAAGGGTCACAGGCGGGGGTGGAGAAACCCGGTACTTC.